The 5 T cell receptor beta chains below all came from one sample that was sequenced in a study of CD8+ T cells in alopecia areata. Treatment reported: oral pan-JAK inhibitor, 5-10 mg twice daily. cDNA prepared by RNA extraction and subsequent reverse transcription served as the template for sequencing. The data were produced by immunoSEQ multiplex PCR, yet TCRdb's version contains in-frame clones alone and is incomplete. The sample consists of some 150,000 clones, around 83% of them appearing once. Sequencing used CD8+ T cells sorted from blood, obtained at week 4, from a patient treated with tofacitinib. The receptors here all came from a human donor with alopecia areata.

The chain uses TRBV6-1 and TRBJ2-7; the match to TRBD1 covers 8 bases. This CDR3 has 14 amino acids. V was clipped by 6 bases and J by 0 bases; unmatched bases: 4. Germline V CDR1 and CDR2: MNHNS, SASEGT. CDR3 in amino acids: CASSKTGGSYEQYF. The CDR3 DNA reads as TGTGCCAGCAGCAAAACAGGGGGCTCCTACGAGCAGTACTTC.

The rearrangement uses TRBV7-9 and TRBJ2-2; D is uncertain. This CDR3 has 14 residues. The V gene's germline CDR1 is SEHNR and CDR2 FQNEAQ (reference sequence). V was cut by 5 bases and J by 5 bases, with 12 bases left in between. CDR3 in DNA: TGTGCCAGCAGCCCACCGAAAGGGACCGGGGAGCTGTTTTTT. Translating it yields CASSPPKGTGELFF. Using reference TRBV7-9 and TRBJ2-2 for the parts outside the CDR3, the full variable domain is DTGVSQNPRHKITKRGQNVTFRCDPISEHNRLYWYRQTLGQGPEFLTYFQNEAQLEKSRLLSDRFSAERPKGSFSTLEIQRTEQGDSAMYLCASSPPKGTGELFFGEGSRLTVL.

J is TRBJ2-7 and V is TRBV27, with TRBD2 identical over 13 bases. Germline V CDR1 and CDR2: MNHEY, SMNVEV (reference sequence). This CDR3 region has 17 residues. Trimming removed 3 bases from V and 0 bases from J; junction bases left unmatched: 5. The CDR3 region has the DNA TGTGCCAGCAGTTTCAAGGGACTAGCGGGAAGCTCCTACGAGCAGTACTTC. It is translated as CASSFKGLAGSSYEQYF.

The gene calls are TRBV11-2 and TRBJ2-5; 13 nucleotides match TRBD2. This CDR3 comprises 15 residues. The germline CDR1 and CDR2 sequences are SGHAT and FQNNGV. Trimming removed 4 bases from V and 4 bases from J; junction bases left unmatched: 3. This CDR3 reads CASSSWTSGGETQYF. CDR3 nucleotides: TGTGCCAGCAGCTCTTGGACTAGCGGGGGAGAGACCCAGTACTTC.

In this sample, this clone turned up once. This chain joins TRBV29-1 and TRBJ2-1; a weak D match, TRBD2 (5 bases). This CDR3 comprises 12 residues. V was shortened by 2 bases and J by 8 bases, with 10 bases between the two germline ends. In germline, CDR1 is SQVTM, CDR2 ANQGSEA. The chain's CDR3 is CSVEPSFDEQFF. The CDR3, as DNA: TGCAGCGTTGAACCTAGCTTCGATGAGCAGTTCTTC.